This T cell receptor (beta chain) is from a study of T cell changes during pregnancy in multiple sclerosis (dated by TCRdb to the late 2010s). For the study in its entirety: In women with multiple sclerosis, the researchers looked at how the T cell repertoire shifted as pregnancy progressed.

Points on this clone: The clone's antigen remains unknown. No base qualities exist here, and no much larger clone lies one base off it.

Preparation of the library involved the immunoSEQ multiplex PCR assay. Imported from immuneACCESS, the table was reduced by TCRdb to in-frame sequences with V and J called. These copies leave out some clones; in studies compared against another copy, an unresolved V gene accounts for under half, and the cause of the remainder is not known. The sample table holds about 70,000 clones, of which around 90% were seen once. The ten top clones hold under 0.35% of the sample. The germline V gene encodes CDR1 MGHDK and CDR2 SYGVNS. Between the V and J ends, shortened by 1 base and 5 bases respectively, the junction contains 11 bases. The CDR3 spans 14 residues, from the cysteine through the phenylalanine. Just CDR3 DNA is preserved here, 42 bases in frame from base 1.

This TCR was recovered from a female donor with multiple sclerosis, enrolled in a pregnancy study. The material was CD4+ T cells from peripheral blood mononuclear cells, obtained after pregnancy. Recombination joined TRBV25-1 with TRBJ2-5, and possibly TRBD2, on 5 matching bases. CDR3 loop: CASSESRVGETQYF. The base sequence is TGTGCCAGCAGTGAATCGAGGGTGGGGGAGACCCAGTACTTC.